These 8 T cell receptor beta chains were sequenced from one sample in a study of T cell changes during pregnancy in multiple sclerosis. Profiled with immunoSEQ multiplex PCR; TCRdb holds only in-frame clones, not every one. The sample records 45,000 to 55,000 clones, around 92% being singletons. Specimen: CD4+ T cells from peripheral blood mononuclear cells, collected after pregnancy. The receptors originated from a female donor in good health, enrolled as a control in a pregnancy study.

The J gene is TRBJ2-3, the V gene TRBV7-3, with 8 bases that match TRBD2. With V trimmed by 4 bases and J by 4 bases, 4 bases remained unmatched. Germline assignment: CDR1 SGHTA and CDR2 FQGTGA. CDR3 length: 14 amino acids. The CDR3 nucleotides read TGTGCCAGCAGCTCGGGACTAGTCCCAGATACGCAGTATTTT. Its translation is CASSSGLVPDTQYF.

In its sample, this clone was seen once. The chain links TRBV4-2 to TRBJ1-6; no clear D. V gave up 0 bases and J gave up 13 bases, with 10 bases separating them. CDR3 length: 13 amino acids. CDR1 LGHNA and CDR2 YNFKEQ come from the germline V gene. The CDR3 DNA is TGTGCCAGCAGCCAAGAGTCCTCGGGGCCCCTCCACTTT. Translating it yields CASSQESSGPLHF.

This chain links TRBV20-1 with TRBJ2-1; the D is unclear. V lost 0 bases and J 8 bases, leaving 5 bases between the germline ends. The CDR3 sequence is 11 residues long. Germline CDR1 is DFQATT and CDR2 is SNEGSKA (reference sequence). CDR3 amino acids: CSARDIDEQFF. The CDR3 DNA reads TGCAGTGCTAGAGATATCGATGAGCAGTTCTTC.

This clone was seen a single time. The chain uses TRBV5-4 and TRBJ2-3; 7 positions agree with TRBD1. V was pared by 4 bases and J by 7 bases, with 9 bases of the junction left unmatched. The CDR3 runs to 14 residues. Germline V CDR1 and CDR2: SGHNT, YYREEE (reference sequence). CDR3: CASSLQGPGYTQYF. CDR3 DNA: TGTGCCAGCAGCCTACAGGGGCCAGGATATACGCAGTATTTT. Filled out from reference TRBV5-4 and TRBJ2-3, the complete variable domain reads ETGVTQSPTHLIKTRGQQVTLRCSSQSGHNTVSWYQQALGQGPQFIFQYYREEENGRGNFPPRFSGLQFPNYSSELNVNALELDDSALYLCASSLQGPGYTQYFGPGTRLTVL.

The chain couples TRBV6-1 to TRBJ2-7; 7 bases match TRBD1. The CDR3 covers 14 residues. Germline V gene data show CDR1 as MNHNS and CDR2 as SASEGT. V shed 4 bases, J shed 0 bases, and the junction held 3 bases outside the gene matches. The CDR3 DNA reads TGTGCCAGCAGTGGGGACAGCCTCTCCTACGAGCAGTACTTC. It encodes CASSGDSLSYEQYF.

V usage is TRBV7-2 and J usage is TRBJ1-2, with 7 bases aligning to TRBD1. The CDR3 has 16 residues. CDR1 is SGHTA and CDR2 is FQGNSA in the germline V gene. J was trimmed by 2 bases and V by 6 bases; bases with no gene match: 12. The CDR3 nucleotides are TGTGCCAGCAGTCCAACCGCAGGACAGGCGAACTATGGCTACACCTTC. It codes for CASSPTAGQANYGYTF. Full variable domain (outside the CDR3, taken from reference TRBV7-2 and TRBJ1-2): GAGVSQSPSNKVTEKGKDVELRCDPISGHTALYWYRQSLGQGLEFLIYFQGNSAPDKSGLPSDRFSAERTGGSVSTLTIQRTQQEDSAVYLCASSPTAGQANYGYTFGSGTRLTVV.

The chain uses TRBV6-1 and TRBJ1-1; TRBD1 matches at 7 bases. The V and J ends lost 6 bases and 0 bases, in that order; junction bases with no gene match: 4. Germline-derived CDR1 and CDR2 are MNHNS and SASEGT. This CDR3 region has 14 residues. CDR3 loop: CASSQGGLNTEAFF. CDR3 nucleotides: TGTGCCAGCAGCCAGGGGGGCTTGAACACTGAAGCTTTCTTT.

The genes are TRBV28 and TRBJ1-4; 10 bases match TRBD1. With 5 bases clipped from V and 7 bases from J, the junction kept 10 bases outside the gene matches. This CDR3 contains 16 residues. Germline CDR1 and CDR2: MDHEN and SYDVKM. CDR3: CASSRQGARWGEKLFF. The CDR3 nucleotides read TGTGCCAGCAGTCGACAGGGGGCGCGATGGGGTGAAAAACTGTTTTTT.